The rows below give T cell receptor beta chains drawn from one sample of a study of blood T cell repertoires in COVID-19. Profiled with immunoSEQ multiplex PCR; TCRdb holds only in-frame clones, not every one. Seen here are around 250,000 clones, 80% to 90% observed once, and the top ten hold approximately 10%. Sequenced: peripheral blood. These TCRs come from a woman aged 70-85 years with COVID-19, enrolled during active disease. Each CDR3 is given with its conserved first and last residue. D genes are given only for firm matches. Rows give clone size only sometimes, using once, few, many, or a class for an expanded clone.

d_gene	j_gene	v_gene	abundance	CDR3aa	CDR3nt
TRBD1	TRBJ1-6	TRBV7-6	.	CASSLEGTGHSPLHF	TGTGCCAGCAGCTTAGAGGGGACAGGGCATTCACCCCTCCACTTT
.	TRBJ1-2	TRBV19	.	CATPGGQGHGYTF	TGTGCCACCCCCGGCGGGCAGGGGCACGGCTACACCTTC
.	TRBJ2-3	TRBV7-2	.	CASSLERSETDTQYF	TGTGCCAGCAGCTTAGAGCGATCCGAGACAGATACGCAGTATTTT
TRBD1	TRBJ1-6	TRBV15	.	CATSIRQGAGSPLHF	TGTGCCACCAGCATAAGACAGGGGGCAGGTTCACCCCTCCACTTT
.	TRBJ2-7	TRBV13	once	CASSSRGYEQYF	TGTGCCAGCAGCTCTAGAGGATACGAGCAGTACTTC
.	TRBJ1-6	TRBV4-1	.	CASSQDTGINSPLHF	TGCGCCAGCAGCCAAGATACAGGGATAAATTCACCCCTCCACTTT
TRBD2	TRBJ2-3	TRBV12-3/TRBV12-4	.	CASSLTSDNTQYF	TGTGCCAGCAGCCTGACTAGCGACAATACGCAGTATTTT
.	TRBJ1-2	TRBV10-3	.	CAISESTLPYGYTF	TGTGCCATCAGTGAGTCGACTTTGCCTTATGGCTACACCTTC
.	TRBJ1-2	TRBV3-1/TRBV3-2	.	CASSFRTANYGYTF	TGTGCCAGCAGCTTCCGGACAGCTAACTATGGCTACACCTTC
TRBD2	TRBJ2-1	TRBV5-1	.	CASSFGGREYNEQFF	TGCGCCAGCAGCTTCGGCGGGAGGGAATACAATGAGCAGTTCTTC
.	TRBJ2-1	TRBV11-2	.	CASSLGSQPNNEQFF	TGTGCCAGCAGCTTAGGGTCACAGCCGAACAATGAGCAGTTCTTC
TRBD1	TRBJ2-7	TRBV5-1	.	CASSLARTGVSYEQYF	TGCGCCAGCAGCTTGGCCCGGACAGGGGTGAGCTACGAGCAGTACTTC
.	TRBJ2-5	TRBV18	.	CASSPGIQETQYF	TGTGCCAGCTCCCCGGGTATTCAAGAGACCCAGTACTTC
.	TRBJ1-1	TRBV12-3/TRBV12-4	.	CASSLVSYTEAFF	TGTGCCAGCAGTTTAGTATCTTACACTGAAGCTTTCTTT
.	TRBJ2-7	TRBV5-4	once	CASSLLQNSPYEQYF	TGTGCCAGCAGCTTGTTACAAAATTCACCCTACGAGCAGTACTTC
.	TRBJ1-2	TRBV19	.	CASRGDMAGYTF	TGTGCCAGTAGGGGGGACATGGCTGGCTACACCTTC
.	TRBJ2-1	TRBV7-3	.	CASSPTAGIYEQFF	TGTGCCAGCAGCCCCACCGCGGGTATCTATGAGCAGTTCTTC
TRBD1	TRBJ1-2	TRBV6-5	few	CASSRTGDYGYTF	TGTGCCAGCAGTAGGACAGGGGACTATGGCTACACCTTC
.	TRBJ1-5	TRBV5-4	.	CASSSGGLQPQHF	TGTGCCAGCAGCTCGGGTGGTTTGCAGCCCCAGCATTTT
TRBD2	TRBJ2-1	TRBV4-3	.	CASSQSLLAGGHNEQFF	TGCGCCAGCAGCCAATCCCTGCTAGCGGGAGGGCACAATGAGCAGTTCTTC
TRBD2	TRBJ2-7	TRBV11-3	.	CASSETGTSDSYEQYF	TGTGCCAGCAGCGAAACCGGGACTAGCGACTCCTACGAGCAGTACTTC
TRBD2	TRBJ2-5	TRBV6-5	.	CASRAGEAQETQYF	TGTGCCAGCAGGGCGGGAGAGGCTCAAGAGACCCAGTACTTC
TRBD2	TRBJ2-2	TRBV11-3	.	CASSSGLAYTGELFF	TGTGCCAGCAGCTCGGGACTAGCGTACACCGGGGAGCTGTTTTTT
.	TRBJ2-3	TRBV27	once	CASSKGISTDTQYF	TGTGCCAGCAGCAAGGGGATTAGCACAGATACGCAGTATTTT
.	TRBJ2-7	TRBV7-2	.	CASSLVGLQGEQYF	TGTGCCAGCAGCTTAGTGGGATTGCAGGGCGAGCAGTACTTC
.	TRBJ2-7	TRBV11-3	.	CASSLVAASSYEQYF	TGTGCCAGCAGCTTAGTAGCTGCCAGCTCCTACGAGCAGTACTTC
.	TRBJ2-3	TRBV2	once	CASSGLQRADTQYF	TGTGCCAGCAGTGGACTACAACGCGCAGATACGCAGTATTTT
TRBD2	TRBJ2-5	TRBV6-6	.	CASRRGLAEETQYF	TGTGCCAGCAGGCGGGGACTAGCGGAAGAGACCCAGTACTTC
.	TRBJ1-5	TRBV12-5	.	CASPNQPQHF	TGTGCTAGCCCGAATCAGCCCCAGCATTTT
.	TRBJ2-7	TRBV6-5	.	CASRLAGTGYEQYF	TGTGCCAGCAGGCTAGCCGGCACCGGCTACGAGCAGTACTTC
TRBD2	TRBJ2-5	TRBV11-1	.	CASSLGSGSETQYF	TGTGCCAGCAGCTTAGGGAGCGGGAGTGAGACCCAGTACTTC
.	TRBJ1-5	TRBV30	.	CAWIVNQPQHF	TGTGCCTGGATCGTTAATCAGCCCCAGCATTTT
.	TRBJ2-2	TRBV4-2	.	CASSLNRAGNFLNTGELFF	TGTGCCAGCAGCCTTAACAGAGCGGGCAACTTTCTTAACACCGGGGAGCTGTTTTTT
.	TRBJ1-1	TRBV5-8	.	CASSRGEGVGTEAFF	TGTGCCAGCAGCCGTGGTGAAGGGGTGGGCACTGAAGCTTTCTTT
TRBD1	TRBJ1-1	TRBV2	.	CASLHDRATEAFF	TGTGCCAGCCTGCACGACAGGGCGACTGAAGCTTTCTTT
.	TRBJ1-1	TRBV6-2/TRBV6-3	.	CASSHGGGLMNTEAFF	TGTGCCAGCAGCCACGGCGGGGGGCTGATGAACACTGAAGCTTTCTTT
.	TRBJ1-5	TRBV6-4	.	CASPREGAGQPQHF	TGTGCCAGCCCCCGGGAGGGCGCTGGTCAGCCCCAGCATTTT
.	TRBJ2-7	TRBV7-2	.	CASSLAGGSSYEQYF	TGTGCCAGCAGCTTAGCGGGAGGCAGCTCCTACGAGCAGTACTTC
.	TRBJ2-1	TRBV25-1	.	CASIQGGAYYNEQFF	TGTGCCAGCATTCAAGGGGGGGCCTACTACAATGAGCAGTTCTTC
TRBD1	TRBJ1-3	TRBV6-2/TRBV6-3	.	CASSKRGQISGNTIYF	TGTGCCAGCAGCAAACGGGGACAGATCTCTGGAAACACCATATATTTT
TRBD1	TRBJ1-2	TRBV29-1	.	CSVEARLMTGAGYTF	TGCAGCGTGGAGGCGCGCCTTATGACAGGGGCGGGCTACACCTTC
.	TRBJ1-2	TRBV4-3	.	CASSQVPAGDYGYTF	TGCGCCAGCAGCCAAGTGCCGGCAGGGGACTATGGCTACACCTTC
TRBD1	TRBJ1-2	TRBV30	.	CAWSPQGYGYTF	TGTGCCTGGAGTCCACAGGGGTATGGCTACACCTTC
TRBD1	TRBJ1-5	TRBV10-1	once	CASNRLDRGDQPQHF	TGCGCCAGCAACCGACTGGACAGGGGGGACCAGCCCCAGCATTTT
.	TRBJ1-1	TRBV10-2	.	CASSRGTGEAFF	TGCGCCAGCAGTCGAGGCACGGGAGAAGCTTTCTTT
TRBD1	TRBJ1-3	TRBV29-1	.	CSVRTGRNTIYF	TGCAGCGTCCGGACAGGGCGAAACACCATATATTTT
.	TRBJ1-1	TRBV9	.	CASSVDRGTEAFF	TGTGCCAGCAGCGTAGATAGAGGGACTGAAGCTTTCTTT
.	TRBJ1-2	TRBV5-4	.	CASSLGLAEDGYTF	TGTGCCAGCAGCTTGGGTTTGGCAGAGGATGGCTACACCTTC
TRBD2	TRBJ2-1	TRBV5-8	.	CASSLALSSGIYNEQFF	TGTGCCAGCAGCTTGGCCCTATCTAGCGGAATCTACAATGAGCAGTTCTTC
.	TRBJ1-6	TRBV6-4	once	CASSDRDCRSYNSPLHF	TGTGCCAGCAGTGACAGAGATTGCCGCTCCTATAATTCACCCCTCCACTTT
TRBD1	TRBJ1-4	TRBV28	.	CASSPPGQGNEKLFF	TGTGCCAGCAGTCCACCGGGACAGGGGAATGAAAAACTGTTTTTT
TRBD1	TRBJ1-6	TRBV7-2	once	CASSFGGTGRGSPLHF	TGTGCCAGCAGCTTCGGGGGGACAGGTCGGGGTTCACCCCTCCACTTT
.	TRBJ2-7	TRBV3-1/TRBV3-2	.	CASSQVGPYRGEQYF	TGTGCCAGCAGCCAAGTGGGGCCCTACCGTGGAGAGCAGTACTTC
.	TRBJ1-4	TRBV6-5	.	CASMPGATNEKLFF	TGTGCCAGCATGCCAGGGGCAACTAATGAAAAACTGTTTTTT
TRBD1	TRBJ1-5	TRBV11-3	once	CASSQGAHQPQHF	TGTGCCAGCAGCCAGGGGGCCCATCAGCCCCAGCATTTT